This T cell receptor (beta chain) stems from a study of blood T cell repertoires in COVID-19. Turning to the study itself: The samples span acute and convalescent COVID-19 from the United States, Italy and Spain. PBMCs, B-cell-depleted T cells, or T cells were the source of the cDNA or gDNA that made up the material.

The length of the CDR3 is 15 residues. J gave up 2 bases and V 4 bases, and 5 bases lay outside the gene matches. The germline V gene encodes CDR1 LGHDT and CDR2 YNNKEL (reference sequence). Under the authors' procedure: Using reference gene primer amplification, nucleated cell counts were estimated. Repertoires were generated with immunoSEQ multiplex PCR, while TCRdb's copy carries only in-frame clones and drops some. V and J calls and clone size come straight from that table; D and trimming were deduced from the DNA. The sample has some 100,000 clones, approximately 89% seen once. Sequencing input: peripheral blood. J is TRBJ1-5 and V is TRBV3-1 (or the pseudogene TRBV3-2), with 7 bases lining up with TRBD1. The TCR comes from a man aged 50 or older with acute or convalescent COVID-19. CDR3 region: CASSPSDRRNQPQHF. Written as DNA, the CDR3 is TGTGCCAGCAGCCCCTCGGACAGGCGCAATCAGCCCCAGCATTTT.